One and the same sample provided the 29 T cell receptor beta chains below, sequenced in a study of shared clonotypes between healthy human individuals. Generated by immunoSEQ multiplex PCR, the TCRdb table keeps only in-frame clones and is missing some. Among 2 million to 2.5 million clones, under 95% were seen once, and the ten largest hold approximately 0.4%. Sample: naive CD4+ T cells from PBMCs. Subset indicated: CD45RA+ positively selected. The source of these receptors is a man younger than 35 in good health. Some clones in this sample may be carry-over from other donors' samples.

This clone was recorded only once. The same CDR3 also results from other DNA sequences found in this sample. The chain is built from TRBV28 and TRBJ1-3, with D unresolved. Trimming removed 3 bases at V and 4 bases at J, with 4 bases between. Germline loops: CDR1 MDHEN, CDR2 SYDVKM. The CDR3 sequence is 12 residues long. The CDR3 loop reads CASSLVGNTIYF. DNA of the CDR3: TGTGCCAGCAGTTTGGTAGGAAACACCATATATTTT.

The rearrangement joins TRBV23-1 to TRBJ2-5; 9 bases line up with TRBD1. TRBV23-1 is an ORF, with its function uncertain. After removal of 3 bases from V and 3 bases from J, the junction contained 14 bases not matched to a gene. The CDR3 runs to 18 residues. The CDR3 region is CASSQAPDPGDREETQYF. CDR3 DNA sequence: TGCGCCAGCAGTCAGGCTCCCGACCCCGGGGACAGGGAAGAGACCCAGTACTTC.

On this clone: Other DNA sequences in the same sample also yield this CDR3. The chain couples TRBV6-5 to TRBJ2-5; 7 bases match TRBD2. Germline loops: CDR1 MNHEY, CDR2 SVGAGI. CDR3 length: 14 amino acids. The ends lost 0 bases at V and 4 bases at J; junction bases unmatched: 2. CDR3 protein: CASSYSGRVETQYF. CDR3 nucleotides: TGTGCCAGCAGTTACTCAGGGAGGGTAGAGACCCAGTACTTC.

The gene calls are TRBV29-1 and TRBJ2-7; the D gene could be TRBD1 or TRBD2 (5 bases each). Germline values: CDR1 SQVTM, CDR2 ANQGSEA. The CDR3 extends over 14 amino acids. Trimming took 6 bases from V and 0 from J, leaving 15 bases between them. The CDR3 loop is CSVLGGPSSYEQYF. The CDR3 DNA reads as TGCAGCGTCCTTGGGGGTCCAAGCTCCTACGAGCAGTACTTC.

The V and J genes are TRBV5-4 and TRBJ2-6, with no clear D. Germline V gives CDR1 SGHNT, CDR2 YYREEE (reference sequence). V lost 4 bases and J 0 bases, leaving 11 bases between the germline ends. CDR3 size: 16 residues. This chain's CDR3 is CASSPTQNSGANVLTF. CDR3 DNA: TGTGCCAGCAGCCCTACCCAGAACTCTGGGGCCAACGTCCTGACTTTC.

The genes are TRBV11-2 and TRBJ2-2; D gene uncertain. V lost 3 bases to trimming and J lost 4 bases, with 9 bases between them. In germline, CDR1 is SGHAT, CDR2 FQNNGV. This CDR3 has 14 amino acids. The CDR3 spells CASSFRPRTGELFF. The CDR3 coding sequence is TGTGCCAGCAGCTTCCGACCCCGCACCGGGGAGCTGTTTTTT.

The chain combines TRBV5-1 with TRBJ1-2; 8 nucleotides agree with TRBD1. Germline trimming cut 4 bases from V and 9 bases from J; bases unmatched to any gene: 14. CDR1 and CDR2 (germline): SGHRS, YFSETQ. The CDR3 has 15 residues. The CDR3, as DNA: TGCGCCAGCAGCCCAACAAGGGGACAGGAAAGGAGCTACACCTTC. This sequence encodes CASSPTRGQERSYTF. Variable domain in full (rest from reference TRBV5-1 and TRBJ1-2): KAGVTQTPRYLIKTRGQQVTLSCSPISGHRSVSWYQQTPGQGLQFLFEYFSETQRNKGNFPGRFSGRQFSNSRSEMNVSTLELGDSALYLCASSPTRGQERSYTFGSGTRLTVV.

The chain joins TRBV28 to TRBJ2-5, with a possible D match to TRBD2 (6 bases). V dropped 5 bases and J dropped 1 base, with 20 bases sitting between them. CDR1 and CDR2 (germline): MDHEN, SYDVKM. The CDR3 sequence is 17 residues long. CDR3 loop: CASSLRRGREPQETQYF. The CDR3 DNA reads TGTGCCAGCAGTCTCCGGAGGGGACGGGAGCCCCAAGAGACCCAGTACTTC.

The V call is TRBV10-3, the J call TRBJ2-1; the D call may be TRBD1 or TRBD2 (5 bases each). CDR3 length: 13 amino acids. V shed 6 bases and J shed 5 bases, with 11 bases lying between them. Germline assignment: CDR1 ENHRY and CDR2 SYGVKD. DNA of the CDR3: TGTGCCATCAGGGGGACGTTAAACAATGAGCAGTTCTTC. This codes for CAIRGTLNNEQFF.

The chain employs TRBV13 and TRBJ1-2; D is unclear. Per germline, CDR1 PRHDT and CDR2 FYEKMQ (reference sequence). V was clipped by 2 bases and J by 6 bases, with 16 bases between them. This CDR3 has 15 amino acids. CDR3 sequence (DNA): TGTGCCAGCAGCTTATTTAGGCCAACGGCGGATGGCTACACCTTC. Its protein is CASSLFRPTADGYTF.

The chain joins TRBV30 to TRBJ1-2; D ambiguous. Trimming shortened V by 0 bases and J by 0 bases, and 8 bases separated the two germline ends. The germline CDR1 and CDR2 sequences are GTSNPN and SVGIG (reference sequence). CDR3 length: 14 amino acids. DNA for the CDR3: TGTGCCTGGAGTGTGGCGGCGTCTAACTATGGCTACACCTTC. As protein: CAWSVAASNYGYTF.

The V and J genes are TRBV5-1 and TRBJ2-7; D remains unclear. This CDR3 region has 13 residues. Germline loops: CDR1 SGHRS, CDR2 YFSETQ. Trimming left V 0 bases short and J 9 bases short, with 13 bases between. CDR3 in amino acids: CASSLGSHIGQYF. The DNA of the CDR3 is TGCGCCAGCAGCTTGGGATCCCATATAGGGCAGTACTTC.

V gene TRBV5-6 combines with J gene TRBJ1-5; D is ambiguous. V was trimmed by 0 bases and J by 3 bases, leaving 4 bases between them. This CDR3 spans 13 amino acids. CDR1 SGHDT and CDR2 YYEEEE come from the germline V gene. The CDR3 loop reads CASSLGTNQPQHF. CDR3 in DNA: TGTGCCAGCAGCTTGGGGACCAATCAGCCCCAGCATTTT.

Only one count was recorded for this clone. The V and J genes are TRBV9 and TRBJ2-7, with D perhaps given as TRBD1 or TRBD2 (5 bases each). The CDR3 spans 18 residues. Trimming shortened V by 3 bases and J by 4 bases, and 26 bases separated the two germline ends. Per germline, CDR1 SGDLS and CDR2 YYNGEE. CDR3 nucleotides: TGTGCCAGCAGCGGGGATTTTGACGGGACCCCGACTGCGTACGAGCAGTACTTC. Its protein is CASSGDFDGTPTAYEQYF.

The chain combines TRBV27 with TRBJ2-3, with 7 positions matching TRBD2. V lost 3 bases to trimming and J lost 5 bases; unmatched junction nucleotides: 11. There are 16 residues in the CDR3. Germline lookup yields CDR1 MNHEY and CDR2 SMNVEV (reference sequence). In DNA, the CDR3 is TGTGCCAGCAGTTTCAGCCCCGGGAGGATCAAAGATACGCAGTATTTT. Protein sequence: CASSFSPGRIKDTQYF.

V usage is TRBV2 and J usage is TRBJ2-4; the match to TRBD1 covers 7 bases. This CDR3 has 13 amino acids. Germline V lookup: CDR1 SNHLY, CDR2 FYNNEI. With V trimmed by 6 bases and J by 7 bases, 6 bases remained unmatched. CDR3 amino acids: CASRATGVNIQYF. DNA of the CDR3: TGTGCCAGCAGGGCTACAGGGGTTAACATTCAGTACTTC.

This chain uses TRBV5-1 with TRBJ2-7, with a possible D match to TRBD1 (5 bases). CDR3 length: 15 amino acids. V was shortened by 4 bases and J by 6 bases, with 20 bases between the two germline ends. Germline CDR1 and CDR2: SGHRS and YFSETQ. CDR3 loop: CASSPQGSLRIEQYF. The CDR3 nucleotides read TGCGCCAGCAGCCCGCAGGGCTCCCTAAGGATCGAGCAGTACTTC.

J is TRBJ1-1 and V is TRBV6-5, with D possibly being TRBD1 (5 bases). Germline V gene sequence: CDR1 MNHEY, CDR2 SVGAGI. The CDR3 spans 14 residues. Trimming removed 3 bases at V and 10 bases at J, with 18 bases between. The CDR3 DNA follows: TGTGCCAGCAGTTATAGGCGGAGGGACCTAGGAGCTTTCTTT. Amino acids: CASSYRRRDLGAFF.

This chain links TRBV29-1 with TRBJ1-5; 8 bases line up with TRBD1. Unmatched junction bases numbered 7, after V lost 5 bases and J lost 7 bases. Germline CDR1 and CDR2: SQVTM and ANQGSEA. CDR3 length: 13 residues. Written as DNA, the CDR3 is TGCAGCGTTTTACCTGGGACAGGCCAGCCCCAGCATTTT. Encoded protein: CSVLPGTGQPQHF.

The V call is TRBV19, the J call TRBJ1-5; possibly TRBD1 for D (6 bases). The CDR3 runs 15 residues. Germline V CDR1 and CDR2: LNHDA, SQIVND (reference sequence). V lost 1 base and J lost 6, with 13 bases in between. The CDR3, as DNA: TGTGCCAGTAGTATAGGGGGGGCGTGGGGTCAGCCCCAGCATTTT. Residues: CASSIGGAWGQPQHF.

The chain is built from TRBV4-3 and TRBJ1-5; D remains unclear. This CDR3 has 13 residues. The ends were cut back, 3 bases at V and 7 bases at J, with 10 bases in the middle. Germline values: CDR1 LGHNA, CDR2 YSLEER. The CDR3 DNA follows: TGCGCCAGCAGCCAGGGATCGGAACAGCCCCAGCATTTT. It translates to CASSQGSEQPQHF.

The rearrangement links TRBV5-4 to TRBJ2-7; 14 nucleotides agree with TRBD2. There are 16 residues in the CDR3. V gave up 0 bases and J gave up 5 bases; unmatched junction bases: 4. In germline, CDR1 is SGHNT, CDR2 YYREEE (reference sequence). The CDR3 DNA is TGTGCCAGCAGCTTGGGGACTAGCGGGAGGACAGACGAGCAGTACTTC. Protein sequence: CASSLGTSGRTDEQYF. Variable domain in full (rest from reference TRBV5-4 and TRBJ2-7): ETGVTQSPTHLIKTRGQQVTLRCSSQSGHNTVSWYQQALGQGPQFIFQYYREEENGRGNFPPRFSGLQFPNYSSELNVNALELDDSALYLCASSLGTSGRTDEQYFGPGTRLTVT.

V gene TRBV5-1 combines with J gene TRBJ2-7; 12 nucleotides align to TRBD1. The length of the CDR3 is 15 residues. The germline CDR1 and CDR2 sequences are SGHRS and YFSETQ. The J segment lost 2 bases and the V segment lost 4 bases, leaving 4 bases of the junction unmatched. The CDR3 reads CASSMGTGGPYEQYF. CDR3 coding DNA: TGCGCCAGCAGCATGGGGACAGGGGGCCCCTACGAGCAGTACTTC.

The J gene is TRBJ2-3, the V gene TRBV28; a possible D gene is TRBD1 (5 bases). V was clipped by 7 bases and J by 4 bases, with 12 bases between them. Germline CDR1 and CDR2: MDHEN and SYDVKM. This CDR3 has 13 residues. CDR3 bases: TGTGCCAGCATCGACAGTTGGGCAGATACGCAGTATTTT. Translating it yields CASIDSWADTQYF.

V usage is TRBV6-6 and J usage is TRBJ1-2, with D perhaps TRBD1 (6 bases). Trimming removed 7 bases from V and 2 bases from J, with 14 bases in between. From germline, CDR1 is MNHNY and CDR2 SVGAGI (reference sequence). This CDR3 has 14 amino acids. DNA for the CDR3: TGTGCCAGCATCGGGGGGCTAGACAACTATGGCTACACCTTC. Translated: CASIGGLDNYGYTF.

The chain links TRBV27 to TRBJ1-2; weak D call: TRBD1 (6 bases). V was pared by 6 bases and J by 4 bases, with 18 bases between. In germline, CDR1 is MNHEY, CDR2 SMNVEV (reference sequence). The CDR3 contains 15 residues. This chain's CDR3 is CASRPIGGAPYGYTF. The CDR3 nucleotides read TGTGCCAGCAGACCCATTGGGGGGGCACCCTATGGCTACACCTTC.

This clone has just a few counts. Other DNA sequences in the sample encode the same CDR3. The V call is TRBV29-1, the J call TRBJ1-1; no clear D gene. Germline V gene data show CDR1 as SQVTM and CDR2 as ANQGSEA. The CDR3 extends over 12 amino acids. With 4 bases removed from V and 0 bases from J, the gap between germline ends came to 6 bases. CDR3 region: CSVGIMNTEAFF. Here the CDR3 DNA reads TGCAGCGTTGGGATCATGAACACTGAAGCTTTCTTT.

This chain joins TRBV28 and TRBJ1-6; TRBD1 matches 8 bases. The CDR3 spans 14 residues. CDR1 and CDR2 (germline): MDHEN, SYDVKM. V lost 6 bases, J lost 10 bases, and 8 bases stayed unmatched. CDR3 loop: CASSPDRGGSPLHF. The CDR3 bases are TGTGCCAGCAGCCCCGACAGGGGAGGATCACCCCTCCACTTT. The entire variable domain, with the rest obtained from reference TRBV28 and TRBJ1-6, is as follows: DVKVTQSSRYLVKRTGEKVFLECVQDMDHENMFWYRQDPGLGLRLIYFSYDVKMKEKGDIPEGYSVSREKKERFSLILESASTNQTSMYLCASSPDRGGSPLHFGNGTRLTVT.

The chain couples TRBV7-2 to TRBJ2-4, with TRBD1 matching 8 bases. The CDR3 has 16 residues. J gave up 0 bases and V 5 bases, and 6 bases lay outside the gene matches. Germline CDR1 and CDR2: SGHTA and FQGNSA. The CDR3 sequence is CASSKDRAAAKNIQYF. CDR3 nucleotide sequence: TGTGCCAGCAGCAAGGACAGGGCGGCAGCCAAAAACATTCAGTACTTC.